Shown below are 32 T cell receptor beta chains from a single sample sequenced in a study of beta chain features in type 1 diabetes. Study observations and caveats: Among patients with Type 1 diabetes, TCRB CDR3s were moderately but significantly shorter in every one of the four CD4+ subsets.

Reverse transcribing all isolated RNA meant expressed TCRB transcripts were sequenced. Profiled with immunoSEQ multiplex PCR; TCRdb holds only in-frame clones, not every one. The sample lists about 160,000 clones; approximately 8.4% were seen once. No cognate antigen is known for these TCRs. The sequenced sample was central memory CD4+ T cells from blood. The source of these receptors is a man younger than 30 with type 1 diabetes.

V gene TRBV7-2 combines with J gene TRBJ1-2; possibly TRBD1 for D (5 bases). Germline values: CDR1 SGHTA, CDR2 FQGNSA. V lost 5 bases, J lost 6 bases, and 16 bases lay in between. CDR3 length equals 14 residues. The CDR3 is CASSRPGLINGYTF. For the CDR3, the DNA is TGTGCCAGCAGCCGGCCGGGACTAATAAATGGCTACACCTTC.

The chain has TRBV6-1 and TRBJ2-7, with TRBD2 as a possible D gene (5 bases). Germline V lookup: CDR1 MNHNS, CDR2 SASEGT. The CDR3 length is 14 residues. Trimming left V 2 bases short and J 5 bases short, with 13 bases between. The CDR3 here is CASSETDFADEQYF. CDR3 sequence (DNA): TGTGCCAGCAGTGAAACGGACTTTGCAGACGAGCAGTACTTC.

This rearrangement joins TRBV10-2 to TRBJ2-5, with a possible D match to TRBD1 (8 bases). Germline-derived CDR1 and CDR2 are WSHSY and SAAADI. With 6 bases removed from V and 7 bases from J, the gap between germline ends came to 15 bases. The CDR3 runs 13 residues. DNA for the CDR3: TGCGCCAGCAGCTCGGACAGGGAGGGGACCCAGTACTTC. The encoded protein is CASSSDREGTQYF.

This chain links TRBV7-8 with TRBJ2-5, with D perhaps TRBD2 (6 bases). Germline V gene lookup returns CDR1 SGHVS and CDR2 FQNEAQ. The CDR3 has 14 residues. V lost 3 bases to trimming and J lost 4 bases, with 12 bases between them. The CDR3 DNA is TGTGCCAGCAGCTTGTACGGGGGATCAGAGACCCAGTACTTC. This sequence encodes CASSLYGGSETQYF.

This sequence joins TRBV6-1 and TRBJ1-2; 11 bases line up with TRBD1. V lost 7 bases to trimming and J lost 7 bases; unmatched junction nucleotides: 11. The length of the CDR3 is 15 residues. CDR1 and CDR2 (germline): MNHNS, SASEGT. CDR3 nucleotides: TGTGCCAGCAATCCCAGAGGACAGGGGGCTGGTGGCTACACCTTC. Translation: CASNPRGQGAGGYTF.

The V and J genes are TRBV2 and TRBJ2-2, with 7 nucleotides matching TRBD1. CDR1 SNHLY and CDR2 FYNNEI come from the germline V gene. With V trimmed by 5 bases and J by 0 bases, 3 bases remained unmatched. This CDR3 has 15 residues. CDR3 in DNA: TGTGCCAGCAGTCCCGGGACAGCGAACACCGGGGAGCTGTTTTTT. As protein: CASSPGTANTGELFF. The full variable domain, with the rest looked up from reference TRBV2 and TRBJ2-2, is EPEVTQTPSHQVTQMGQEVILRCVPISNHLYFYWYRQILGQKVEFLVSFYNNEISEKSEIFDDQFSVERPDGSNFTLKIRSTKLEDSAMYFCASSPGTANTGELFFGEGSRLTVL.

J is TRBJ1-1 and V is TRBV7-9, with D perhaps TRBD1 (6 bases). This CDR3 spans 14 amino acids. CDR1 is SEHNR, CDR2 FQNEAQ, per germline (reference sequence). Trimming left V 4 bases short and J 1 base short, with 10 bases between. The CDR3 region has the DNA TGTGCCAGCAGCTCTAGGACAGCGAACACTGAAGCTTTCTTT. Translation gives CASSSRTANTEAFF.

This clone was seen only a few times. With only one base between it and a far larger clone, this is likely a read error. This specimen includes other DNA sequences encoding the same CDR3. The V and J genes are TRBV5-4 and TRBJ1-5, with 7 bases lining up with TRBD1. This CDR3 spans 15 amino acids. Trimming removed 4 bases from V and 7 bases from J; junction bases left unmatched: 11. Looked up from germline, CDR1 is SGHNT and CDR2 is YYREEE (reference sequence). The CDR3 region is CASSQDRQGGQPQHF. For the CDR3, the DNA is TGTGCCAGCAGCCAAGATAGACAGGGCGGACAGCCCCAGCATTTT.

The chain combines TRBV2 with TRBJ2-1, with 13 bases fitting TRBD2. Germline trimming cut 7 bases from V and 6 bases from J; bases unmatched to any gene: 12. The CDR3 runs to 17 residues. From germline, CDR1 is SNHLY and CDR2 FYNNEI. For the CDR3, the DNA is TGTGCCAGCACTGGACTAGCGGGAGTAGGGGTGGGCAATGAGCAGTTCTTC. Protein product: CASTGLAGVGVGNEQFF.

This clone was picked up a small number of times. The chain joins TRBV30 to TRBJ2-1; weak D call: TRBD1 (7 bases). This CDR3 has 15 amino acids. The germline V gene encodes CDR1 GTSNPN and CDR2 SVGIG (reference sequence). Trimming removed 6 bases from V and 5 bases from J, with 20 bases in between. DNA for the CDR3: TGTGCCTGCCAAAGGCGGGACAGCTCAAACAATGAGCAGTTCTTC. Residues: CACQRRDSSNNEQFF.

This clone was seen a handful of times. The rearrangement uses TRBV10-1 and TRBJ2-3, with 7 bases matching TRBD1. CDR3 length: 14 amino acids. CDR1 is WNHNN and CDR2 is SYGVQD in the germline V gene (reference sequence). After removal of 8 bases from V and 6 bases from J, the junction contained 11 bases not matched to a gene. CDR3 region: CASPSRTGLDTQYF. CDR3 coding DNA: TGCGCCAGCCCTTCTCGGACAGGTCTGGATACGCAGTATTTT.

Regarding this clone: Other DNA sequences in this specimen translate into the identical CDR3. The V call is TRBV7-2, the J call TRBJ2-5; 7 bases match TRBD1. In germline, CDR1 is SGHTA, CDR2 FQGNSA. Unmatched junction bases numbered 3, after V lost 3 bases and J lost 2 bases. This CDR3 has 14 amino acids. The CDR3 loop reads CASSFNRGQETQYF. The CDR3 region has the DNA TGTGCCAGCAGCTTCAACAGGGGTCAAGAGACCCAGTACTTC.

V is TRBV7-9 and J is TRBJ2-7, with 9 bases identical to TRBD1. V dropped 3 bases and J dropped 3; count of bases not matched to a gene: 3. The CDR3 has 14 amino acids. Per germline, CDR1 SEHNR and CDR2 FQNEAQ (reference sequence). CDR3 coding DNA: TGTGCCAGCAGCTTCTGGACAGGGGACTACGAGCAGTACTTC. It translates to CASSFWTGDYEQYF.

The chain employs TRBV7-9 and TRBJ1-6; TRBD1 is a possible D gene (6 bases). With 5 bases removed from V and 0 bases from J, the gap between germline ends came to 14 bases. Germline V gene lookup returns CDR1 SEHNR and CDR2 FQNEAQ (reference sequence). CDR3 length equals 17 residues. CDR3 sequence: CASSQGPGDSYNSPLHF. CDR3 in DNA: TGTGCCAGCAGCCAGGGGCCGGGTGACTCCTATAATTCACCCCTCCACTTT.

The chain is built from TRBV10-1 and TRBJ2-5, with D maybe TRBD1 (6 bases). The CDR3 runs to 14 residues. In germline, CDR1 is WNHNN, CDR2 SYGVQD (reference sequence). Deletions cut 6 bases from V and 5 bases from J, with 16 bases between. CDR3 residues: CASSRAGEMETQYF. CDR3 bases: TGCGCCAGCAGCAGGGCAGGGGAAATGGAGACCCAGTACTTC.

The gene calls are TRBV2 and TRBJ2-1; 11 nucleotides align to TRBD2. This CDR3 is 14 amino acids long. J gave up 5 bases and V 6 bases, and 3 bases lay outside the gene matches. CDR1 is SNHLY and CDR2 is FYNNEI in the germline V gene. The chain's CDR3 is CASSLLAGDNEQFF. Here the CDR3 DNA reads TGTGCCAGCAGCCTACTAGCGGGGGACAATGAGCAGTTCTTC.

This clone appeared a few times. This chain uses TRBV28 with TRBJ1-5, with a possible D match to TRBD1 (6 bases). Germline V lookup: CDR1 MDHEN, CDR2 SYDVKM. Trimming pared 6 bases from V and 3 bases from J, leaving 15 bases between. This CDR3 is built from 15 residues. Written as DNA, the CDR3 is TGTGCCAGCAGCACTACAACAGGGCTCAATCAGCCCCAGCATTTT. Protein product: CASSTTTGLNQPQHF. The whole variable domain, remainder taken from reference TRBV28 and TRBJ1-5, is DVKVTQSSRYLVKRTGEKVFLECVQDMDHENMFWYRQDPGLGLRLIYFSYDVKMKEKGDIPEGYSVSREKKERFSLILESASTNQTSMYLCASSTTTGLNQPQHFGDGTRLSIL.

The CDR3 region is CASSLVRGDNEQFF. CDR3 DNA: TGTGCCAGCAGCTTGGTCCGGGGGGACAATGAGCAGTTCTTC. V is TRBV5-4 and J is TRBJ2-1; 7 nucleotides line up with TRBD2. Trimming at V came to 0 bases and at J to 5 bases, leaving 2 bases not matched to a gene. There are 14 residues in the CDR3. Germline V gives CDR1 SGHNT, CDR2 YYREEE (reference sequence).

This clone was observed a few times. J is TRBJ2-7 and V is TRBV18, with 8 bases identical to TRBD2. The germline V gene has CDR1 KGHSH and CDR2 LQKENI. The junction had 12 bases not matched to a gene; V was cut back by 6 bases and J by 2 bases. The CDR3 loop spans 16 amino acids. CDR3 DNA: TGTGCCAGCTCGCACACCGGGGGGGCCACGGCCTACGAGCAGTACTTC. It translates to CASSHTGGATAYEQYF.

The chain employs TRBV7-2 and TRBJ1-2; D is perhaps TRBD1 (5 bases). Per germline, CDR1 SGHTA and CDR2 FQGNSA. V lost 1 base, J lost 6 bases, and 18 bases lay in between. CDR3 length: 16 residues. CDR3: CASSLGPGKLLDGYTF. CDR3 nucleotide sequence: TGTGCCAGCAGCTTAGGGCCAGGGAAGCTCCTAGATGGCTACACCTTC.

The chain recombines TRBV2 with TRBJ2-5; 8 bases align to TRBD1. Germline V gene sequence: CDR1 SNHLY, CDR2 FYNNEI. The CDR3 consists of 12 residues. With V trimmed by 9 bases and J by 5 bases, 5 bases remained unmatched. CDR3: CASQWTGETQYF. The CDR3 DNA is TGTGCCAGTCAATGGACAGGGGAGACCCAGTACTTC.

This clone was recorded at least ten times. V and J are TRBV28 and TRBJ2-4, with D perhaps TRBD2 (5 bases). The germline V gene encodes CDR1 MDHEN and CDR2 SYDVKM. Between the trimmed V and J ends, which lost 6 bases and 9 bases, there was a span of 21 bases. This CDR3 is built from 15 residues. CDR3 loop: CASRPGGWDRGIQYF. DNA for the CDR3: TGTGCCAGCAGACCCGGTGGGTGGGATCGGGGCATTCAGTACTTC.

In its sample, this clone was seen a few times. V gene TRBV19 combines with J gene TRBJ1-2; D is unresolved. Trimming shortened V by 6 bases and J by 4 bases, and 15 bases separated the two germline ends. This CDR3 comprises 14 residues. Per the germline V gene, CDR1 is LNHDA and CDR2 is SQIVND (reference sequence). This CDR3 is CASSRPMSGYGYTF. In DNA form, the CDR3 reads TGTGCCAGTAGCCGTCCCATGAGCGGCTATGGCTACACCTTC.

The J gene is TRBJ2-3, the V gene TRBV5-1, with D possibly matching TRBD2 (5 bases). This CDR3 contains 15 residues. The V end lost 0 bases, the J end lost 3 bases, and 11 bases lay between the germline ends. Germline CDR1 reads SGHRS; CDR2 reads YFSETQ. In DNA, the CDR3 is TGCGCCAGCAGCTTGGCGAGTTGGGAGACAGATACGCAGTATTTT. This sequence encodes CASSLASWETDTQYF.

The rearrangement joins TRBV30 to TRBJ1-3, with D uncertain. In germline, CDR1 is GTSNPN, CDR2 SVGIG (reference sequence). Trimming removed 4 bases from V and 4 bases from J, with 14 bases in between. The CDR3 covers 14 residues. The CDR3: CAWNRASGGNTIYF. In DNA, the CDR3 is TGTGCCTGGAACCGGGCCTCGGGAGGAAACACCATATATTTT.

The V gene is TRBV5-1, the J gene TRBJ1-5; D not resolved. This CDR3 region has 15 residues. Between the trimmed V and J ends, which lost 1 base and 1 base, there was a span of 9 bases. Germline V CDR1 and CDR2: SGHRS, YFSETQ. Written as DNA, the CDR3 is TGCGCCAGCAGCTTGTCTGAGGGAAGCAATCAGCCCCAGCATTTT. The encoded protein is CASSLSEGSNQPQHF.

The chain couples TRBV28 to TRBJ1-4; maybe TRBD1 (6 bases). Between the trimmed V and J ends, which lost 5 bases and 7 bases, there was a span of 17 bases. The germline gives CDR1 MDHEN, CDR2 SYDVKM. This CDR3 comprises 15 residues. This CDR3 is CASSPGTRGSEKLFF. The CDR3 region has the DNA TGTGCCAGCAGTCCCGGGACACGAGGTAGTGAAAAACTGTTTTTT.

This clone was counted between two and nine times. This chain links TRBV19 with TRBJ2-1; D not resolved. V lost 3 bases, J lost 0 bases, and 9 bases lay in between. The length of the CDR3 is 15 residues. The germline gives CDR1 LNHDA, CDR2 SQIVND (reference sequence). As DNA, the CDR3 is TGTGCCAGTAGTATCCGGTCGAGCTCCTACAATGAGCAGTTCTTC. It translates to CASSIRSSSYNEQFF.

The rearrangement links TRBV15 to TRBJ1-4; D is uncertain. CDR1 and CDR2 (germline): LNHNV, YYDKDF (reference sequence). V gave up 0 bases and J gave up 8 bases, with 13 bases separating them. The CDR3 has 15 amino acids. CDR3 nucleotides: TGTGCCACCAGCAGAGATCTGGCCAGGAAGGAAAAACTGTTTTTT. Residues: CATSRDLARKEKLFF.

The chain has TRBV6-5 and TRBJ2-5; D might be TRBD1 (6 bases). The DNA end is a closer match to TRBJ2-7, so the J assignment may be wrong. CDR3 length: 15 amino acids. Germline assignment: CDR1 MNHEY and CDR2 SVGAGI. For the CDR3, the DNA is TGTGCCAGCAGTTCGACAGGCCTCAGCTCCTACGAGCAGTACTTC. Its translation is CASSSTGLSSYEQYF.

This clone has a count of ten or more. This sequence joins TRBV29-1 and TRBJ2-3; 7 nucleotides match TRBD1. Germline CDR1 and CDR2: SQVTM and ANQGSEA. V shed 4 bases, J shed 6 bases, and the junction held 7 bases outside the gene matches. There are 13 residues in the CDR3. The CDR3 loop reads CSVGLTGYDTQYF. The CDR3 coding sequence is TGCAGCGTTGGGTTGACAGGGTACGATACGCAGTATTTT.

The genes are TRBV18 and TRBJ1-1; 8 bases are a match to TRBD1. Looked up from germline, CDR1 is KGHSH and CDR2 is LQKENI. V lost 4 bases to trimming and J lost 1 base; unmatched junction nucleotides: 8. The CDR3 extends over 16 amino acids. The CDR3 coding sequence is TGTGCCAGCTCACGAGGGGCAGGGGGCTGGAACACTGAAGCTTTCTTT. Its translation: CASSRGAGGWNTEAFF. The full variable domain, with the rest looked up from reference TRBV18 and TRBJ1-1, is NAGVMQNPRHLVRRRGQEARLRCSPMKGHSHVYWYRQLPEEGLKFMVYLQKENIIDESGMPKERFSAEFPKEGPSILRIQQVVRGDSAAYFCASSRGAGGWNTEAFFGQGTRLTVV.